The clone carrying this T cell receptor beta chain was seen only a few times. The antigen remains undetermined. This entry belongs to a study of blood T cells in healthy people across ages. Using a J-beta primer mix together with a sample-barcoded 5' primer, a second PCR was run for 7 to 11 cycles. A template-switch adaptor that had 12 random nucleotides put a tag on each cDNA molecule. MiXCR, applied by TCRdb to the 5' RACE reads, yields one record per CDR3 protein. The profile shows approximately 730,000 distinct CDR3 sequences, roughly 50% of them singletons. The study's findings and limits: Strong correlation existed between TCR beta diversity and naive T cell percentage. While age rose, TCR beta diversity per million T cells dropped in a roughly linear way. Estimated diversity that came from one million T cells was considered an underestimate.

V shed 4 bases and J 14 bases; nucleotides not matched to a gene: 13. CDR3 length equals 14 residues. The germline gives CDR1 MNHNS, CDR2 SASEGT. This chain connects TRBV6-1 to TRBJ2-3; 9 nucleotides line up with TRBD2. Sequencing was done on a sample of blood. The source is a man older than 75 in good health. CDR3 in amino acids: CASSVAGGGRYAYF. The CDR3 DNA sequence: TGTGCCAGCAGTGTTGCGGGAGGGGGTAGATACGCGTATTTT.